The following is a T cell receptor (beta chain) sequence with its context. Its antigen is undetermined. Sequenced by immunoSEQ multiplex PCR; TCRdb stores in-frame clones only, minus some. The table shows fewer than 45,000 clones, with around 85% occurring only once. Germline CDR1 reads GTSNPN; CDR2 reads SVGIG (reference sequence). The CDR3 spans 11 residues. Trimming cost V 1 base and J 6 bases, with 5 bases left between them. The data were obtained in a study of STAT5B mutations in CD4+ large granular lymphocyte leukemia. Findings and limits, study-wide: Compared with healthy controls (2/35), patient top clones favored TRBV06 (8/27). Higher CD4+ than CD8+ T-LGLL clonality might reflect small sample size.

The sample was CD4+ T cells from blood buffy coats. J is TRBJ2-3 and V is TRBV30; the D call may be TRBD1 or TRBD2 (5 bases each). This sequence was found in a human donor in good health. For the CDR3, the DNA is TGTGCCTGGAGTGGGGGGGATACGCAGTATTTT. It encodes CAWSGGDTQYF.